This TCR beta chain comes out of a study of read filtering for tumor transcriptome and immune sequencing. Study-level results: Dropping single-read clonotypes raised IR-seq and RNA-seq shared-clonotype correlation. Even smaller IR-seq throughput identified most shared clonotypes.

This clonotype was observed at least ten times. Its antigen remains unknown. V dropped 0 bases and J dropped 7 bases, with 7 bases sitting between them. Germline loops: CDR1 ENHRY, CDR2 SYGVKD. This CDR3 is 14 amino acids long. The library was built from about 370 ng RNA with molecular barcoded adaptors for alpha/delta and beta/gamma chains. TCRdb independently ran MiXCR on the reads; one entry per CDR3 protein. The sample has around 44,000 distinct CDR3 sequences; over 10% are singletons. This sequence was found in a donor over 35 with multiple myeloma. V is TRBV10-3 and J is TRBJ1-6; D unresolved. Sample: a population of CD138-negative cells sorted from bone marrow. In DNA form, the CDR3 reads TGTGCCATCAGTGAGTCTACGGAAAATTCACCCCTCCACTTT. Translated, it gives CAISESTENSPLHF.